The rows below give T cell receptor beta chains drawn from one sample of a study of blood T cell repertoires in COVID-19. The assay was immunoSEQ multiplex PCR, and TCRdb's table has in-frame clones only and misses some. This sample has about 480,000 clones, with approximately 86% found just once. The source material was PBMCs or T cells enriched from blood (not recorded which). The source is a woman aged 55-69 years who had recovered from COVID-19. The CDR3 runs from the conserved cysteine through the conserved F or W. Clone size is given for some rows only: seen once, a few or many times, or a class if the clone is expanded.

j_call: TRBJ1-4; v_call: TRBV18; clone_size: -; cdr3_aa: CASSRTGLNEKLFF
j_call: TRBJ1-5; v_call: TRBV19; clone_size: -; cdr3_aa: CASNGSRNQPQHF
j_call: TRBJ2-4; v_call: TRBV7-9; clone_size: -; cdr3_aa: CASSRLGPVKNIQYF
j_call: TRBJ2-5; v_call: TRBV11-2; clone_size: -; cdr3_aa: CASSLSSGGFSETQYF
j_call: TRBJ1-6; v_call: TRBV2; clone_size: -; cdr3_aa: CASIPQGFNSPLHF
j_call: TRBJ1-1; v_call: TRBV5-1; clone_size: -; cdr3_aa: CASSPPRQGVGDTEAFF
j_call: TRBJ1-2; v_call: TRBV5-4; clone_size: -; cdr3_aa: CASSLRTGANYGYTF
j_call: TRBJ1-5; v_call: TRBV12-5; clone_size: -; cdr3_aa: CASGSSGTGGKPQHF
j_call: TRBJ2-5; v_call: TRBV19; clone_size: -; cdr3_aa: CASSRGGGDPLQETQYF
j_call: TRBJ1-1; v_call: TRBV9; clone_size: -; cdr3_aa: CASSVADTGLNTEAFF
j_call: TRBJ2-7; v_call: TRBV6-2/TRBV6-3; clone_size: -; cdr3_aa: CASSPPPGQGNHEQYF
j_call: TRBJ1-3; v_call: TRBV4-1; clone_size: once; cdr3_aa: CASSQDPPIYSGNTIYF
j_call: TRBJ2-5; v_call: TRBV7-2; clone_size: -; cdr3_aa: CASSADSQETQYF
j_call: TRBJ1-5; v_call: TRBV5-4; clone_size: -; cdr3_aa: CASSLAPEKRPGNQPQHF
j_call: TRBJ2-7; v_call: TRBV14; clone_size: -; cdr3_aa: CASSPRDRGPSGQYF
j_call: TRBJ1-1; v_call: TRBV19; clone_size: -; cdr3_aa: CASSIFKGHKNTEAFF
j_call: TRBJ1-3; v_call: TRBV5-1; clone_size: -; cdr3_aa: CASSYSHGRVPGNTIYF
j_call: TRBJ2-5; v_call: TRBV28; clone_size: -; cdr3_aa: CASRRTGKETQYF
j_call: TRBJ1-2; v_call: TRBV4-1; clone_size: -; cdr3_aa: CASSRTTQGQGKSYGYTF
j_call: TRBJ1-3; v_call: TRBV3-1/TRBV3-2; clone_size: -; cdr3_aa: CASSQDGGAYGNTIYF
j_call: TRBJ2-1; v_call: TRBV2; clone_size: -; cdr3_aa: CASGSGSSYNEQFF
j_call: TRBJ2-3; v_call: TRBV24-1; clone_size: -; cdr3_aa: CATGETDTQYF
j_call: TRBJ2-5; v_call: TRBV18; clone_size: -; cdr3_aa: CASSLLLTGFGETQYF
j_call: TRBJ2-1; v_call: TRBV2; clone_size: -; cdr3_aa: CASTGTSGIEQFF
j_call: TRBJ2-1; v_call: TRBV4-2; clone_size: -; cdr3_aa: CASSLDRGNLNEQFF
j_call: TRBJ2-3; v_call: TRBV4-1; clone_size: -; cdr3_aa: CASSRGTSGTSTDTQYF
j_call: TRBJ2-6; v_call: TRBV29-1; clone_size: once; cdr3_aa: CSVRGQGTGANVLTF
j_call: TRBJ1-4; v_call: TRBV25-1; clone_size: once; cdr3_aa: CASRVLVGEGEKLFF
j_call: TRBJ1-3; v_call: TRBV2; clone_size: -; cdr3_aa: CASSGSGHLVGNTIYF
j_call: TRBJ2-5; v_call: TRBV5-1; clone_size: -; cdr3_aa: CASSDRPQETQYF
j_call: TRBJ2-2; v_call: TRBV10-1; clone_size: -; cdr3_aa: CASSESMGVGTGELFF
j_call: TRBJ2-1; v_call: TRBV7-9; clone_size: -; cdr3_aa: CASSLGAGAGGNEQFF
j_call: TRBJ1-2; v_call: TRBV12-2; clone_size: -; cdr3_aa: CASRLVPGNYGYTF
j_call: TRBJ1-2; v_call: TRBV19; clone_size: -; cdr3_aa: CASTTTKPIQVGGYTF
j_call: TRBJ2-5; v_call: TRBV30; clone_size: -; cdr3_aa: CAWNRRGPETQYF
j_call: TRBJ2-2; v_call: TRBV24-1; clone_size: -; cdr3_aa: CATSDFDRGGGELFF
j_call: TRBJ1-6; v_call: TRBV11-2; clone_size: -; cdr3_aa: CASRPSGPTNSPLHF
j_call: TRBJ2-4; v_call: TRBV5-6; clone_size: -; cdr3_aa: CASSFWTGGIQYF
j_call: TRBJ2-5; v_call: TRBV7-8; clone_size: once; cdr3_aa: CASAIQGSQETQYF
j_call: TRBJ1-1; v_call: TRBV28; clone_size: -; cdr3_aa: CASSAPGQRTEAFF
j_call: TRBJ2-2; v_call: TRBV12-5; clone_size: -; cdr3_aa: CASEGQGNTGELFF
j_call: TRBJ2-5; v_call: TRBV10-2; clone_size: -; cdr3_aa: CASRGASLGETQYF
j_call: TRBJ2-3; v_call: TRBV19; clone_size: once; cdr3_aa: CASSPRGGATHSTDTQYF
j_call: TRBJ2-2; v_call: TRBV6-5; clone_size: -; cdr3_aa: CASSYLQTTGELFF
j_call: TRBJ2-3; v_call: TRBV5-1; clone_size: -; cdr3_aa: CASSPPRRAEDTQYF